This entry concerns a single TCR beta chain. This specimen belongs to a study of monozygotic twins with inflammatory bowel disease. The total RNA came straight from whole blood, and T cells were not sorted beforehand. CDR3 length: 15 residues. Germline V gives CDR1 SNHLY, CDR2 FYNNEI. Template-switch reactions added UMIs with a 6-nucleotide sample barcode. Using the 5' RACE reads, TCRdb records one entry per CDR3 protein without DNA. The repertoire table contains approximately 40,000 distinct CDR3 sequences. Sequencing input: blood. The TCR was taken from a human donor with ulcerative colitis or Crohn's disease, or a healthy co-twin of an affected twin (not recorded which). This chain joins TRBV2 and TRBJ2-1; lacking DNA, the TRBD2 call made by TCRdb goes unchecked. CDR3 amino acids: CASSERVTSYNEQFF.